Listed here is a single T cell receptor (beta chain). Its specificity is not known. This sample was included in a study of CD4 T cells in relation to SARS-CoV-2 and coronaviruses. Overall study context: After roughly ten days of antigen culture, PBMC TCR beta CDR3s were sequenced. The negative reference was HIV-1 Nef peptide pool or peptide-free culture.

Germline assignment: CDR1 SNHLY and CDR2 FYNNEI. This CDR3 comprises 13 residues. Losses at the gene ends were 6 bases for V and 5 bases for J; bases not matched to a gene: 3. Before the COVID-19 pandemic, during about 2011-2019, CD4+ T cells were taken from unexposed donors. CD4+ T cells were isolated from the cells after about nine days of culture. Cultures held under 2.5 million PBMCs per well with 9 to 10 IU/ml IL-2. Profiling relied on immunoSEQ multiplex PCR, and the TCRdb table lists in-frame clones only, not all of them. The data hold around 26,000 clones, with 60% to 85% observed a single time.

This chain joins TRBV2 and TRBJ2-1; 8 bases match TRBD2. Sequencing was carried out using CD4+ T cells from PBMCs, cultured in vitro. The source of this sequence is a human donor in good health. CDR3 sequence reads: CASRDSGDNEQFF. CDR3 DNA: TGTGCCAGCAGAGATAGCGGGGACAATGAGCAGTTCTTC.